The TCR beta chain described here comes from a study of cytomegalovirus exposure and HLA in healthy donors listed by TCRdb under 2017. Background on the whole study: A later analysis indicated that the roughly 120 validation repertoires were generated on the platform also employed for the roughly 720 repertoires of the first cohort. A separate validation cohort of approximately 130 different subjects was used in addition to the roughly 640-subject first cohort. High-throughput TCR immunosequencing, statistical association of individual TCRs with disease status, and machine learning were combined to predict cytomegalovirus infection status. The study aimed to test whether cataloging public T cell receptors could reveal signatures of past pathogen exposure. The study at large found these results: Most TCR sequences were observed very rarely across donors, whereas some public TCRs were present in many individuals. A total of 150 to 200 TCR beta chains were listed by the study as associated with cytomegalovirus. The authors suggested that the approach could potentially be generalized to other disease states and immunological phenotypes. In vitro tests confirmed that a few of the cytomegalovirus-associated TCR beta chains recognize cytomegalovirus antigens. A later analysis lacked HLA typing for the validation cohort, so it scored co-occurrence in that cohort across all 110 or so repertoires. Of the cluster scores, roughly 93% were above 0 in a later analysis, which found that TCRs clustered in the first cohort also tended to co-occur in the 95 to 150 validation repertoires. The classifier was reported to diagnose cytomegalovirus status with high specificity and sensitivity in both the original cohort and the validation cohort.

The library was obtained by the immunoSEQ multiplex PCR assay. The authors' pipeline ran thus. A statistical classification framework was developed to diagnose cytomegalovirus status using the catalog of TCR beta chain sequences. As stored in TCRdb, this immuneACCESS dataset retains in-frame rearrangements with V and J assigned. A fraction of the clones does not appear; measured against another copy, unresolved V genes explain less than half of the discrepancy, and the remainder lacks a known reason. V, J and clone size reflect that table, while D and trimming were determined from the DNA. Within this sample are some 270,000 clones, with 86% of them counted one time only. Approximately 1% of the sample goes to the ten largest clones. This clone was counted between two and nine times. What this receptor recognizes is not known. Nothing much larger sits one base from this clone, and base qualities are not available.

Relative to germline, V is 4 bases shorter and J is 5 bases shorter, with 11 bases between their ends. The cysteine opens and the phenylalanine closes a CDR3 of 13 amino acids. Only the CDR3 portion is preserved as DNA: 39 bases, with reading frame beginning at the first base. The germline V gene (reference sequence) gives CDR1 as SEHNR and CDR2 as FQNEAQ. The donors belonged to the validation cohort of over a hundred subjects, which was separate from the approximately 700-subject first cohort. What was sequenced was PBMCs. The origin of this receptor is a woman between 18 and 29 years old in good health and CMV-seronegative. This chain joins TRBV7-9 to TRBJ1-1; a tentative D call is TRBD1 (5 bases match). The bases read TGTGCCAGCAGCTCGTCGGGGGGGACTGAAGCTTTCTTT. This is translated as CASSSSGGTEAFF.